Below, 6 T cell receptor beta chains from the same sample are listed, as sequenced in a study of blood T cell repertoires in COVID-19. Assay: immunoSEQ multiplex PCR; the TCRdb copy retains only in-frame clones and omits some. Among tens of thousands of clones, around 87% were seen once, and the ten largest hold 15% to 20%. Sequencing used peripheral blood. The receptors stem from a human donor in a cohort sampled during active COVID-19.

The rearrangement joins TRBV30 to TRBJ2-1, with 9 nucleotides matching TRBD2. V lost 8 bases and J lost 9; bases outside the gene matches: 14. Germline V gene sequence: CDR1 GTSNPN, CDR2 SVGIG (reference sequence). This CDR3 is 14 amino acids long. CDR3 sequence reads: CAHVTAGGRGEQFF. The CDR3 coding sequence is TGTGCCCATGTAACCGCGGGGGGGCGTGGTGAGCAGTTCTTC. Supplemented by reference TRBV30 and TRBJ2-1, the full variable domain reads SQTIHQWPATLVQPVGSPLSLECTVEGTSNPNLYWYRQAAGRGLQLLFYSVGIGQISSEVPQNLSASRPQDRQFILSSKKLLLSDSGFYLCAHVTAGGRGEQFFGPGTRLTVL.

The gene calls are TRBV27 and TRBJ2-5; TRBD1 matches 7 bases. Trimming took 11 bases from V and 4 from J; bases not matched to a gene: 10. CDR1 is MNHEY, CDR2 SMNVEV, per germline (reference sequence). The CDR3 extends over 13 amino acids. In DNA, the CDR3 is TGTGCCGAGGGGCGGACAGGCGGAGAGACCCAGTACTTC. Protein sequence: CAEGRTGGETQYF.

CDR3 sequence (DNA): TGCGCCAGCAGCTTGGGGACTTCGAGGTCTGAAGCTTTCTTT. Protein product: CASSLGTSRSEAFF. The J gene is TRBJ1-1, the V gene TRBV5-1; no reliable D call. Trimming took 0 bases from V and 6 from J, leaving 12 bases between them. The CDR3 length is 14 residues. Germline-derived CDR1 and CDR2 are SGHRS and YFSETQ. Using reference TRBV5-1 and TRBJ1-1 for the parts outside the CDR3, the full variable domain is KAGVTQTPRYLIKTRGQQVTLSCSPISGHRSVSWYQQTPGQGLQFLFEYFSETQRNKGNFPGRFSGRQFSNSRSEMNVSTLELGDSALYLCASSLGTSRSEAFFGQGTRLTVV.

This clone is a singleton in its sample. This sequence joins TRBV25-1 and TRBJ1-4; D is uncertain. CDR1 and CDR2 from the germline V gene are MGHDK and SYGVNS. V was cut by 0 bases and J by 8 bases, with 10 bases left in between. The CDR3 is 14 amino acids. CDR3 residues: CASSEYTGGEKLFF. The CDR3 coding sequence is TGTGCCAGCAGTGAATATACCGGCGGCGAAAAACTGTTTTTT.

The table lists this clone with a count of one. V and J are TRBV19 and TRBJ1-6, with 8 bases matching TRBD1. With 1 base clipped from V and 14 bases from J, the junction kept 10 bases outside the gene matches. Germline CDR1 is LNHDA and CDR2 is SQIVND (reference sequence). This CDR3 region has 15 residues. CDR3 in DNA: TGTGCCAGTAGTATAGTGGGCAGGGGGCGAGGATCCCTCCACTTT. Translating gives CASSIVGRGRGSLHF.

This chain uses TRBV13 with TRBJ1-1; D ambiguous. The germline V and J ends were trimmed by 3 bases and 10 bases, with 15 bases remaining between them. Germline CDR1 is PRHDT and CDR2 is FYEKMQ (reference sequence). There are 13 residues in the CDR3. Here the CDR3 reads CASSFSAGGRAFF. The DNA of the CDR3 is TGTGCCAGCAGCTTTTCCGCAGGCGGGAGAGCTTTCTTT.